One and the same sample provided the 8 T cell receptor beta chains below, sequenced in a study of cytomegalovirus exposure and HLA in healthy donors. PCR used 60 Vbeta primers and 13 Jbeta primers. Clones were sequenced by immunoSEQ multiplex PCR, and TCRdb holds only the in-frame ones, with some missing. Among about 120,000 clones listed, 80% were seen once. The sample consisted of PBMCs. These TCRs come from a human donor in good health.

CDR3 sequence reads: CASSFGQESSPLHF. As DNA, the CDR3 is TGTGCCAGCAGCTTCGGACAGGAGAGTTCACCCCTCCACTTT. The chain carries TRBV7-2 and TRBJ1-6; 7 nucleotides line up with TRBD1. CDR1 and CDR2 (germline): SGHTA, FQGNSA. Trimming cost V 3 bases and J 9 bases; bases outside gene matches: 5. This CDR3 has 14 residues.

This sequence joins TRBV5-4 and TRBJ2-2, with D tentatively TRBD2 (5 bases). The germline V gene encodes CDR1 SGHNT and CDR2 YYREEE (reference sequence). V lost 6 bases, J lost 7 bases, and 16 bases lay in between. The CDR3 loop spans 14 amino acids. This CDR3 is CASTPSPADGELFF. Here the CDR3 DNA reads TGTGCCAGCACCCCCTCTCCAGCGGACGGGGAGCTGTTTTTT.

This clone has just one count. The V gene is TRBV5-4, the J gene TRBJ2-2, with D possibly TRBD1 on 5 matching bases. This CDR3 is built from 15 residues. CDR1 is SGHNT, CDR2 YYREEE, per germline (reference sequence). Trimming stripped 7 bases from V and 5 bases from J, with 18 bases between. CDR3 bases: TGTGCCAGCGGAGTTCCAGGGTCGGTGACCGGGGAGCTGTTTTTT. It is translated as CASGVPGSVTGELFF. The entire variable domain, with the rest obtained from reference TRBV5-4 and TRBJ2-2, is as follows: ETGVTQSPTHLIKTRGQQVTLRCSSQSGHNTVSWYQQALGQGPQFIFQYYREEENGRGNFPPRFSGLQFPNYSSELNVNALELDDSALYLCASGVPGSVTGELFFGEGSRLTVL.

The V and J genes are TRBV5-1 and TRBJ1-2, with a tentative D call TRBD1 (5 bases). CDR1 is SGHRS and CDR2 is YFSETQ in the germline V gene. This CDR3 spans 15 amino acids. V lost 0 bases and J 1 base, leaving 10 bases between the germline ends. DNA of the CDR3: TGCGCCAGCAGCTTGGTTCGGGGGAATAACTATGGCTACACCTTC. Translated: CASSLVRGNNYGYTF.

The chain recombines TRBV5-1 with TRBJ2-5, with TRBD1 identical over 8 bases. The CDR3 covers 15 residues. The ends lost 4 bases at V and 5 bases at J; junction bases unmatched: 10. Germline CDR1 SGHRS, CDR2 YFSETQ. The CDR3 region has the DNA TGCGCCAGCAGCATAACCGGGACAGGTTTGGAGACCCAGTACTTC. Its protein product is CASSITGTGLETQYF.

This clone has only a few counts. CDR3 nucleotide sequence: TGTGCCAGCAGTTTTAACAGCGGAGCCTCCTACGAGCAGTACTTC. Its translation is CASSFNSGASYEQYF. The chain carries TRBV27 and TRBJ2-7, with D possibly TRBD2 on 5 matching bases. Between the trimmed V and J ends, which lost 3 bases and 0 bases, there was a span of 12 bases. Germline assignment: CDR1 MNHEY and CDR2 SMNVEV (reference sequence). The CDR3 extends over 15 amino acids.

The chain links TRBV6-1 to TRBJ2-1, with D possibly matching TRBD2 (6 bases). CDR1 is MNHNS and CDR2 is SASEGT in the germline V gene. V was shortened by 1 base and J by 9 bases, with 19 bases between the two germline ends. This CDR3 comprises 16 residues. The chain's CDR3 is CASSEVIGSLTSEQFF. The CDR3 nucleotides are TGTGCCAGCAGTGAAGTTATCGGGAGCCTTACAAGTGAGCAGTTCTTC.

This sequence joins TRBV5-1 and TRBJ1-1, with 10 bases fitting TRBD1. The germline gives CDR1 SGHRS, CDR2 YFSETQ. With V trimmed by 4 bases and J by 3 bases, 3 bases remained unmatched. CDR3 size: 14 residues. CDR3 sequence: CASSAGTGDTEAFF. In DNA, the CDR3 is TGCGCCAGCAGCGCCGGGACAGGGGACACTGAAGCTTTCTTT.